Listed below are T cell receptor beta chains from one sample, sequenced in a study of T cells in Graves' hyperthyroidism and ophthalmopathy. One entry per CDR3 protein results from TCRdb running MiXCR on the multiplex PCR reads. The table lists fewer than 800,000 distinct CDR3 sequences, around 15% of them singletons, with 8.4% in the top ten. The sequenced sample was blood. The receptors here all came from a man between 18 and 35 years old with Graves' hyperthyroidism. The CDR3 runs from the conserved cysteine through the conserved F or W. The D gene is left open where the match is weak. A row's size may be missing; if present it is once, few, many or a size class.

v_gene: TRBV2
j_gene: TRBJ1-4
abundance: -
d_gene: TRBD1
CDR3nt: TGTGCCAGCAGTGAGGCAAACAGGGGCCAAAATGAAAAACTGTTTTTT
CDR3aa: CASSEANRGQNEKLFF

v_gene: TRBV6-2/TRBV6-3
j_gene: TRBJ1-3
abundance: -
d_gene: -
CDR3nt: TGTGCCAGCAGTTACGAAGACCCGAGCTCTGGAAACACCATATATTTT
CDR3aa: CASSYEDPSSGNTIYF

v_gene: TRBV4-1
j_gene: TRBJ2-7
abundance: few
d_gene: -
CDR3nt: TGCGCCAGCAGCCAAGTCAAAGGGCTTACCTACGAGCAGTACTTC
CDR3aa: CASSQVKGLTYEQYF

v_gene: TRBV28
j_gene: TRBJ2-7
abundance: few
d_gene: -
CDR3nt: TGTGCCAGCAGCCGTTTCTCGAATGAGCAGTACTTC
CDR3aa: CASSRFSNEQYF

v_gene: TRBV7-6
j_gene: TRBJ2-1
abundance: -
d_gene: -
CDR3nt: TGTGCCAGCAGCTTAGCATTCGGAGCAGGGGGGCCCTACAATGAGCAGTTCTTC
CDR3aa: CASSLAFGAGGPYNEQFF

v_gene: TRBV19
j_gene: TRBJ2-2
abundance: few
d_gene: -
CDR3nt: TGTGCCAGTAGTCCTAGGGACTCAAACACCGGGGAGCTGTTTTTT
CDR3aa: CASSPRDSNTGELFF

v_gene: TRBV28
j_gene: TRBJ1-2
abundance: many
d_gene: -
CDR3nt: TGTGCCAGCAGTTCGACCATAGGGACACAAGATGATTATGGCTACACCTTC
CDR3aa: CASSSTIGTQDDYGYTF

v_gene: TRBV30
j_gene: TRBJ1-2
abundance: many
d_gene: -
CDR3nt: TGTGCCTCCCGAGCTAACTATGGCTACACCTTC
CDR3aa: CASRANYGYTF

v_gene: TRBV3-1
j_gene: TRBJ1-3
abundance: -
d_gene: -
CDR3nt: TGTGCCAGCAGCCAAAGTGCGGGGAAGGCCGTAGACACCATATATTTT
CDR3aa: CASSQSAGKAVDTIYF

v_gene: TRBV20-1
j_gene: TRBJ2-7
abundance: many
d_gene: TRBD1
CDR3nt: TGCAGTGCCAGGGGACAGGGGGCGCGGAGGGAGCAGTACTTC
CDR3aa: CSARGQGARREQYF

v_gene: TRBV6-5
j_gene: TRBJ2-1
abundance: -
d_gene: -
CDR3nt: TGTGCCAGCAGTTACAACAGCGGACCCCGAAATGAGCAGTTCTTC
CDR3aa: CASSYNSGPRNEQFF

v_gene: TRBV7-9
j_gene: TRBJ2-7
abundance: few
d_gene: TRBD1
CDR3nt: TGTGCCAGCAGCTTTGATACAGGGGGAGAGTACGAGCAGTACTTC
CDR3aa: CASSFDTGGEYEQYF

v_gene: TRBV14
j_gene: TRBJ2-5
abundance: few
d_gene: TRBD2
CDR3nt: TGTGCCAGCAGCCAATTCCTGCGGGGGGCGAGGGAGACCCAGTACTTC
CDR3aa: CASSQFLRGARETQYF

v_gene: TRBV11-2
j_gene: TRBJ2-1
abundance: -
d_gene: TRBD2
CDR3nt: TGTGCCAGCAGCCGGACTAGGGGCAATGAGCAGTTCTTC
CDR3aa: CASSRTRGNEQFF

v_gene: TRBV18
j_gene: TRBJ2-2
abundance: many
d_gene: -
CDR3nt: TGTGCCACCCATGCCGGCGGGACCAACACCGGGGAGCTGTTTTTT
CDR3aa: CATHAGGTNTGELFF

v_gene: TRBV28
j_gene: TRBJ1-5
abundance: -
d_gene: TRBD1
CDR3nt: TGTGCCAGCAGTGTACTCAGGGGGCAACAGCCCCAGCATTTT
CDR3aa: CASSVLRGQQPQHF

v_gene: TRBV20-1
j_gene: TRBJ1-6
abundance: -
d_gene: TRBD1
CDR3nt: TGCAGTGCTAGAGATGTGGACAGGGAATCACCCCTCCACTTT
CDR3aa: CSARDVDRESPLHF

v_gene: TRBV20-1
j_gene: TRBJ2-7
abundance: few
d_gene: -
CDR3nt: TGCAGTGCTAGAACGAGAGAATACTACGAGCAGTACTTC
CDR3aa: CSARTREYYEQYF

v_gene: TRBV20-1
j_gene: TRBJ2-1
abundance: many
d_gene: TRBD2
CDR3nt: TGCAGTGCTAGGACCGGAGCGGGAGGGGTTTACAATGAGCAGTTCTTC
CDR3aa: CSARTGAGGVYNEQFF

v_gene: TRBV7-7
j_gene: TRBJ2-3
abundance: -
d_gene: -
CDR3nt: TGTGCTAGCAGCTTAGGAATGGACGCAGATACGCAGTATTTT
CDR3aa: CASSLGMDADTQYF